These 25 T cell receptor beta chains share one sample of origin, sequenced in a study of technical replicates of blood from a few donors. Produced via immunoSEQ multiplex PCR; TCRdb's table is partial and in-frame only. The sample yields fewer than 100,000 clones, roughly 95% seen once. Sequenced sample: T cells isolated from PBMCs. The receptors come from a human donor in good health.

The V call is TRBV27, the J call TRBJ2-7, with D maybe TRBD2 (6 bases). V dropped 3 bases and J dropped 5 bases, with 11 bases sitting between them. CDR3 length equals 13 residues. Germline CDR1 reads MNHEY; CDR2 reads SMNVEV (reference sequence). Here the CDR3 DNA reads TGTGCCAGCAGTTTCCGGGGGAGGCACGAGCAGTACTTC. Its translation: CASSFRGRHEQYF.

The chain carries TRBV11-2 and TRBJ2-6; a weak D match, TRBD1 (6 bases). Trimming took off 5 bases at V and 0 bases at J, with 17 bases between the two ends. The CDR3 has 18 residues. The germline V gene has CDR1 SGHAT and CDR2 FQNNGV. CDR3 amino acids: CASSPTTGISSGANVLTF. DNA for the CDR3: TGTGCCAGCAGCCCAACCACAGGGATCAGCTCTGGGGCCAACGTCCTGACTTTC. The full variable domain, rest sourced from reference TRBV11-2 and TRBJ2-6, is EAGVAQSPRYKIIEKRQSVAFWCNPISGHATLYWYQQILGQGPKLLIQFQNNGVVDDSQLPKDRFSAERLKGVDSTLKIQPAKLEDSAVYLCASSPTTGISSGANVLTFGAGSRLTVL.

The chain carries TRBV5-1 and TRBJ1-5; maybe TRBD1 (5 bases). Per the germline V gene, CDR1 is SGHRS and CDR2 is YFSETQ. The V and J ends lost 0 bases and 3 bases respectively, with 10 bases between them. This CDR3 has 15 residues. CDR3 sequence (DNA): TGCGCCAGCAGCTTGGGGGGGGAGGACAATCAGCCCCAGCATTTT. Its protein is CASSLGGEDNQPQHF.

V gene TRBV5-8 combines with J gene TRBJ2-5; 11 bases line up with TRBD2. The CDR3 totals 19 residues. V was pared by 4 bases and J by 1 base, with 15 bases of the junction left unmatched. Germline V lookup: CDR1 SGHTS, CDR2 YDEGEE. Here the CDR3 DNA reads TGTGCCAGCAGCGGAGCCGGGACTAGCGGCCCGGCCGTCCAAGAGACCCAGTACTTC. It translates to CASSGAGTSGPAVQETQYF.

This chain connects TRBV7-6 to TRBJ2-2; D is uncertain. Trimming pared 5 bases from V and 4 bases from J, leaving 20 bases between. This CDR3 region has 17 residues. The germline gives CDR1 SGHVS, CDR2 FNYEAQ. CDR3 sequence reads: CASSPPRVEAATGELFF. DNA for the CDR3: TGTGCCAGCAGCCCCCCTCGGGTCGAGGCGGCCACCGGGGAGCTGTTTTTT.

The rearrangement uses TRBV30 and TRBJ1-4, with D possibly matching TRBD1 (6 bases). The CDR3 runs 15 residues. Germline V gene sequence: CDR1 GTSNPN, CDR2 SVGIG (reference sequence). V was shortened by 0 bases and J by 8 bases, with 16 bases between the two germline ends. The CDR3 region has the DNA TGTGCCTGGAGTGTTTTGTCAGGGGCGAGAGAAAAACTGTTTTTT. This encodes CAWSVLSGAREKLFF.

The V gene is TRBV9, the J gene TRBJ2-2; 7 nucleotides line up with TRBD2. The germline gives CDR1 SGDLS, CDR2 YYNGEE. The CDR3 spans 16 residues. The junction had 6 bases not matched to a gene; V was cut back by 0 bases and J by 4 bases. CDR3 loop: CASSVGIAGGTGELFF. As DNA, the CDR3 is TGTGCCAGCAGCGTAGGTATAGCGGGCGGCACCGGGGAGCTGTTTTTT.

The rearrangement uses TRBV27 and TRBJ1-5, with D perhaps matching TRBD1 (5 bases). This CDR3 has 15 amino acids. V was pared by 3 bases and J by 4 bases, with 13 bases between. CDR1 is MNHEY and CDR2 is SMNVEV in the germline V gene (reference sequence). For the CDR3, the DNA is TGTGCCAGCAGTTTGTCGTGGGGCGGTAATCAGCCCCAGCATTTT. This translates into CASSLSWGGNQPQHF.

The CDR3 loop is CASSFGGGTEAFF. Written as DNA, the CDR3 is TGTGCCAGCAGCTTCGGGGGAGGCACTGAAGCTTTCTTT. V gene TRBV9 combines with J gene TRBJ1-1; TRBD1 might be the D (5 bases). Germline CDR1 is SGDLS and CDR2 is YYNGEE. V dropped 4 bases and J dropped 4 bases, with 11 bases sitting between them. The CDR3 has 13 amino acids.

CDR3 sequence reads: CAISESIMGTKNIQYF. CDR3 coding DNA: TGTGCCATCAGTGAGTCGATTATGGGCACCAAAAACATTCAGTACTTC. J is TRBJ2-4 and V is TRBV10-3; D is undetermined. V was pared by 0 bases and J by 2 bases, with 11 bases between. This CDR3 spans 16 amino acids. CDR1 and CDR2 (germline): ENHRY, SYGVKD.

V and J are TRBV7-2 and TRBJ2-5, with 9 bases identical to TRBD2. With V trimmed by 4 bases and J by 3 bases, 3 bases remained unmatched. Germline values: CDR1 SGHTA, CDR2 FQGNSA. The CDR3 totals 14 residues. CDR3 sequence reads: CASSSTSGKETQYF. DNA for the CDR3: TGTGCCAGCAGCTCGACTAGCGGCAAAGAGACCCAGTACTTC.

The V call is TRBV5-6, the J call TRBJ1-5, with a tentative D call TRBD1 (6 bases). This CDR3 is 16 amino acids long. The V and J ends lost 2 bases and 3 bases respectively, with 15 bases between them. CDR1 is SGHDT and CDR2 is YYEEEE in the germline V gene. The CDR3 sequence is CASSLKTGSHNQPQHF. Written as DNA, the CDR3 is TGTGCCAGCAGCTTAAAGACAGGAAGTCACAATCAGCCCCAGCATTTT. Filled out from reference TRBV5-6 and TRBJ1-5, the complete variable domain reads DAGVTQSPTHLIKTRGQQVTLRCSPKSGHDTVSWYQQALGQGPQFIFQYYEEEERQRGNFPDRFSGHQFPNYSSELNVNALLLGDSALYLCASSLKTGSHNQPQHFGDGTRLSIL.

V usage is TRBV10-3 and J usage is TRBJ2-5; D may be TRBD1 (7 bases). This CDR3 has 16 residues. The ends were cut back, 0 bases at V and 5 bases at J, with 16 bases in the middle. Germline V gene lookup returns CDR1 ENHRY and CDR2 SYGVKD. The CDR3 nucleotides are TGTGCCATCAGTGAGTCTCCCAGTCAGGGGGGTGAGACCCAGTACTTC. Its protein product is CAISESPSQGGETQYF.

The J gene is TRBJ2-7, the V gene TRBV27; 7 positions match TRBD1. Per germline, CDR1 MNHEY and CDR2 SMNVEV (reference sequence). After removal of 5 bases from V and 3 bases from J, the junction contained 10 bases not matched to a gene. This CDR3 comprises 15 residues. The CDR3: CASSPAGTADYEQYF. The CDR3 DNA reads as TGTGCCAGCAGTCCCGCCGGGACAGCTGACTACGAGCAGTACTTC.

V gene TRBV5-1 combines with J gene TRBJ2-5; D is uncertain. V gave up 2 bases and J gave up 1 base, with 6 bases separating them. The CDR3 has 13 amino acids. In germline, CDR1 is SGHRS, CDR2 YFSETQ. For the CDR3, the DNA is TGCGCCAGCAGCTTCGGTCCCCAAGAGACCCAGTACTTC. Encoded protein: CASSFGPQETQYF.

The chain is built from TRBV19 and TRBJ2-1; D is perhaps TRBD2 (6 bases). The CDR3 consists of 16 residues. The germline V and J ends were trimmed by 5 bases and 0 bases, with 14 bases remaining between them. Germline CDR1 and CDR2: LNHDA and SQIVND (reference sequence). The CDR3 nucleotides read TGTGCCAGTAGTGCCGGGACTCCCAGCTCCTACAATGAGCAGTTCTTC. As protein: CASSAGTPSSYNEQFF. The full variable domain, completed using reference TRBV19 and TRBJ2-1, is DGGITQSPKYLFRKEGQNVTLSCEQNLNHDAMYWYRQDPGQGLRLIYYSQIVNDFQKGDIAEGYSVSREKKESFPLTVTSAQKNPTAFYLCASSAGTPSSYNEQFFGPGTRLTVL.

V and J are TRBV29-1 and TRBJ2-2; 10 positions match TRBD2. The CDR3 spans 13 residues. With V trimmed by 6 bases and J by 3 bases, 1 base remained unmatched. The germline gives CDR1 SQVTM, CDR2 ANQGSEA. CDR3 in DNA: TGCAGCGTAGCGGGAGGGTACACCGGGGAGCTGTTTTTT. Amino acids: CSVAGGYTGELFF.

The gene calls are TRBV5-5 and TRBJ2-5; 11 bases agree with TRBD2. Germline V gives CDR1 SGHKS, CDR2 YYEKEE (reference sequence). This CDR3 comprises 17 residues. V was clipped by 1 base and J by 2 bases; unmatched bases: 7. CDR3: CASSLQGLAGGQETQYF. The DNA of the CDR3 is TGTGCCAGCAGCTTGCAGGGGCTAGCGGGGGGACAAGAGACCCAGTACTTC.

The CDR3 nucleotides read TGCGCCAGCAGCCGGGGTAGGGGAAACAATGAGCAGTTCTTC. Protein sequence: CASSRGRGNNEQFF. This chain joins TRBV4-1 and TRBJ2-1, with a tentative D call TRBD1 (5 bases). V was shortened by 4 bases and J by 5 bases, with 12 bases between the two germline ends. CDR1 is MGHRA, CDR2 YSYEKL, per germline. The CDR3 consists of 14 residues.

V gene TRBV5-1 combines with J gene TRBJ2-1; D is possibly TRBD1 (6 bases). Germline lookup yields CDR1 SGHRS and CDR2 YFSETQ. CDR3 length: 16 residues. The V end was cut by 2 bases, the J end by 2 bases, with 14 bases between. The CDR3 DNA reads TGCGCCAGCAGCTTCAGGGGCAGGGCTACCTACAATGAGCAGTTCTTC. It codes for CASSFRGRATYNEQFF.

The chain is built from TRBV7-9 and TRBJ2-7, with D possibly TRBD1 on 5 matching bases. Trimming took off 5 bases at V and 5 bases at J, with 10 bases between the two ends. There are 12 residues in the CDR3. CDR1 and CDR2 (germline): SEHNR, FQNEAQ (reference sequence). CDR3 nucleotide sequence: TGTGCCAGCAGCCCCGGACACGACGAGCAGTACTTC. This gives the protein CASSPGHDEQYF.

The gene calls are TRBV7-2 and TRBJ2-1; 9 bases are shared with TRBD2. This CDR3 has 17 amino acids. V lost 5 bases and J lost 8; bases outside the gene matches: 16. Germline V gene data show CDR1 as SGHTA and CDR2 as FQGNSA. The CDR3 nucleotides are TGTGCCAGCAGCCTAGGCATCCTAGCGGGATTTTTGTATGAGCAGTTCTTC. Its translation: CASSLGILAGFLYEQFF.

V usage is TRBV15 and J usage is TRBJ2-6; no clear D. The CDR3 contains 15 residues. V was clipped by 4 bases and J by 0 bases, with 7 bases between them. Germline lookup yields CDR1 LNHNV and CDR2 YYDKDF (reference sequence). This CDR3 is CATSNMASGANVLTF. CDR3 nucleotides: TGTGCCACCAGCAATATGGCCTCTGGGGCCAACGTCCTGACTTTC. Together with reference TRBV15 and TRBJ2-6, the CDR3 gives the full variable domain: DAMVIQNPRYQVTQFGKPVTLSCSQTLNHNVMYWYQQKSSQAPKLLFHYYDKDFNNEADTPDNFQSRRPNTSFCFLDIRSPGLGDTAMYLCATSNMASGANVLTFGAGSRLTVL.

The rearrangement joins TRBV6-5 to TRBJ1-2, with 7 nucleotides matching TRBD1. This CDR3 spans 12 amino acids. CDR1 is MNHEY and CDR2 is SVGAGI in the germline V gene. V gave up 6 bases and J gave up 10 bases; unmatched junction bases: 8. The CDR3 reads CASRDRVGAYTF. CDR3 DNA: TGTGCCAGCAGAGACAGGGTCGGCGCCTACACCTTC.

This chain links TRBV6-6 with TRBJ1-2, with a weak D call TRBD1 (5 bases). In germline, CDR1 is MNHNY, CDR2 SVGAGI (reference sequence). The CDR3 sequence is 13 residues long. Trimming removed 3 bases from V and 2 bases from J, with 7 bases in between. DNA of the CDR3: TGTGCCAGCAGTTATAAGGGGAACTATGGCTACACCTTC. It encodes CASSYKGNYGYTF.